This TCR beta chain was observed in a study of identical twins. Using its own MiXCR run on the 5' RACE reads, TCRdb lists one record per CDR3 protein. The table lists 1.5 million to 2 million distinct CDR3 sequences, about 30% of them singletons. CDR1 and CDR2 (germline): MNHEY, SVGAGI. The V end lost 8 bases, the J end lost 3 bases, and 19 bases lay between the germline ends. The CDR3 is 15 amino acids. J is TRBJ2-5 and V is TRBV6-5; the D gene is possibly TRBD2 (6 bases). The sequence was collected from a newborn girl in good health. The sample was cord blood. The CDR3 protein is CASRRPGLDKETQYF. The CDR3 bases are TGTGCCAGCCGGCGACCGGGACTCGATAAAGAGACCCAGTACTTC.